This paragraph covers one T cell receptor beta chain sequence. The antigen is not known. These data are taken from a study of identical twins' blood T cells. Overall study: Roughly 50 million reads came from some 12 libraries, six alpha, six beta.

From germline, CDR1 is DFQATT and CDR2 SNEGSKA (reference sequence). Unmatched junction bases numbered 16, after V lost 6 bases and J lost 4 bases. The CDR3 covers 17 residues. Whole-study findings and limits: Top TCRbeta clonotypes were shared more with twin than unrelated donors. Shared CDR3 clonotype counts tracked mainly the product of cloneset sizes.

How the authors handled the data: Each donor had about 100,000 to nearly 550,000 clonotypes. Each CDR3 protein is one row after TCRdb ran MiXCR on the 5' RACE reads. TCRdb, not the original authors, processed these V and J calls. The table lists hundreds of thousands of distinct CDR3 sequences, about 28% of them singletons. Sequencing was done on a sample of PBMCs. This clonotype originated in a woman aged 18-49 years in good health. The chain couples TRBV20-1 to TRBJ1-3; 9 nucleotides line up with TRBD1. This CDR3 reads CSASGTGKEYQGNTIYF. The CDR3 nucleotides read TGCAGTGCCTCGGGGACAGGGAAAGAATATCAAGGAAACACCATATATTTT.